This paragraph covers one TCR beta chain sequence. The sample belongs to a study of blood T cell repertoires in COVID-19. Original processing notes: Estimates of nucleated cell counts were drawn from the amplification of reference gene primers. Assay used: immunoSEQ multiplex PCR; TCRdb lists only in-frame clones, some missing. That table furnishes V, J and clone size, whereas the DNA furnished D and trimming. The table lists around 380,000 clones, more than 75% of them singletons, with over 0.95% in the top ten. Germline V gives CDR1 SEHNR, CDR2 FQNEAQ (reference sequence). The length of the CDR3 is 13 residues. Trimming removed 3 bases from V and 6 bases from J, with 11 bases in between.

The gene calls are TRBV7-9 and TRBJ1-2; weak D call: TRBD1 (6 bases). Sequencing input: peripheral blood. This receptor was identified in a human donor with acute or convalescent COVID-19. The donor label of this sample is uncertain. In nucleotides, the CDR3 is TGTGCCAGCAGCTTTTTAAGGACAGATGGCTACACCTTC. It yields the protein CASSFLRTDGYTF.